This TCR beta chain was recorded in a study of cytomegalovirus exposure and HLA in healthy donors. This clone occurred a few times. The antigen is undetermined. CDR1 MNHNS and CDR2 SASEGT come from the germline V gene. This CDR3 contains 14 residues. Trimming stripped 2 bases from V and 5 bases from J, with 9 bases between. Findings and limits, study-wide: Analysis was carried out at a later point, and it linked a missense DCLRE1C variant to TCR beta V- and J-gene trimming.

60 Vbeta and 13 Jbeta primers were used in PCR. Measured with immunoSEQ multiplex PCR; TCRdb has only the in-frame clones, and not every one. The sample records over 150,000 clones, around four fifths being singletons. Sequenced input: PBMCs. This TCR was recovered from a woman aged 45 to 65 in good health and CMV-seronegative. V and J are TRBV6-1 and TRBJ2-2, with D possibly being TRBD2 (5 bases). In nucleotides, the CDR3 is TGTGCCAGCAGTGAAATACGAGGGACCGGGGAGCTGTTTTTT. This codes for CASSEIRGTGELFF.